This TCR beta chain was obtained from a study of monozygotic twins with inflammatory bowel disease. General study results and limits: Healthy co-twins, by inverse Simpson, had higher TCRbeta diversity than their siblings with IBD.

CDR1 is SGHRS, CDR2 YFSETQ, per germline. The CDR3 spans 15 residues. One entry per CDR3 protein, without DNA, is what TCRdb gives after re-calling the 5' RACE reads. The sample totals about 170,000 distinct CDR3 sequences; its top ten clones hold approximately 3%. Note on this clonotype: Its cognate antigen is unknown.

The clonotype comes from a human donor with ulcerative colitis or Crohn's disease, or a healthy co-twin of an affected twin (not recorded which). This chain connects TRBV5-1 to TRBJ2-2; no DNA is available, so the TRBD1 call from TCRdb remains unchecked. Sequencing was carried out using blood. CDR3 region: CASSPRTDNYGELFF.